This T cell receptor (beta chain) was identified in a study of response to subunit inactivated influenza vaccine. Trimming removed 2 bases at V and 4 bases at J, with 15 bases between. Germline V gene lookup returns CDR1 MNHNS and CDR2 SASEGT. The CDR3 loop spans 15 amino acids. Study-wide results and caveats: Authors suggested seasonal influenza vaccinations each recruit few new T cells.

To note about this clonotype: The antigen remains undetermined.

TCRdb itself ran the RT-PCR reads through MiXCR, one entry per CDR3 protein. This table holds 300,000 to 350,000 distinct CDR3 sequences, around a fifth found once. The input for sequencing was PBMCs from blood, taken around 22 months after vaccination. The TCR originated in a man aged 50 to 69 who received an inactivated influenza vaccine. The chain employs TRBV6-1 and TRBJ2-7; D is perhaps TRBD2 (5 bases). The CDR3 here is CASSELDFPGYEQYF. The CDR3 DNA is TGTGCCAGCAGTGAACTAGATTTTCCGGGGTACGAGCAGTACTTC.